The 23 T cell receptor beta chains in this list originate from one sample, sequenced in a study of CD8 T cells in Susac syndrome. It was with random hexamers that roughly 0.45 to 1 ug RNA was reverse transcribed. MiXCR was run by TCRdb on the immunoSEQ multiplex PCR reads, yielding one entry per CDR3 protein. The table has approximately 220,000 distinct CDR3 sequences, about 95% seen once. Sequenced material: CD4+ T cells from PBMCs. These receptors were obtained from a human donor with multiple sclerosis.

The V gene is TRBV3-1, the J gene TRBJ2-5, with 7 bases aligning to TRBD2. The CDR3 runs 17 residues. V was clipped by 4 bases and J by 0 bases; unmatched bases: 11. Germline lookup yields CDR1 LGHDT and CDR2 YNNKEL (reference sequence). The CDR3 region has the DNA TGTGCCAGCAGCCGCACCATGGGAGCGGGGCACCAAGAGACCCAGTACTTC. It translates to CASSRTMGAGHQETQYF.

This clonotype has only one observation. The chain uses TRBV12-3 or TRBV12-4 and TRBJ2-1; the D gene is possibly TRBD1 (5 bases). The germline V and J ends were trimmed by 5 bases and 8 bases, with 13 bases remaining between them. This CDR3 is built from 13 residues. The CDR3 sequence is CASSPDSRDEQFF. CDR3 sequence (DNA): TGTGCCAGCAGTCCCGACAGTCGCGATGAGCAGTTCTTC.

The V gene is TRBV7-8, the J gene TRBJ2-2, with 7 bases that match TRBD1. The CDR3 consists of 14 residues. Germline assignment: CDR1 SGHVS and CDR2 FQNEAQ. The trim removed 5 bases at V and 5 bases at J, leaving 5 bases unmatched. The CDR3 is CASSVDRVTGELFF. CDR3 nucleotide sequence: TGTGCCAGCAGCGTAGACAGGGTGACCGGGGAGCTGTTTTTT.

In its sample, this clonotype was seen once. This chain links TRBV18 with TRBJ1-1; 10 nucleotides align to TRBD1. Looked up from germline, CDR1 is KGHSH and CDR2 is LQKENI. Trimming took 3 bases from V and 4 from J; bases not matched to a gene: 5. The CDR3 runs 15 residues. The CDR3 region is CASSPGQGLSTEAFF. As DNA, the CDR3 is TGTGCCAGCTCACCGGGACAGGGGTTGAGCACTGAAGCTTTCTTT.

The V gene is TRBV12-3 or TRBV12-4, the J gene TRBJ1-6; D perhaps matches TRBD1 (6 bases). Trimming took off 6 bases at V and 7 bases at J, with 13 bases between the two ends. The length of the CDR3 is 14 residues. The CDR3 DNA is TGTGCCAGCAGGAGGGACACGTCCAATTCACCCCTCCACTTT. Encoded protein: CASRRDTSNSPLHF.

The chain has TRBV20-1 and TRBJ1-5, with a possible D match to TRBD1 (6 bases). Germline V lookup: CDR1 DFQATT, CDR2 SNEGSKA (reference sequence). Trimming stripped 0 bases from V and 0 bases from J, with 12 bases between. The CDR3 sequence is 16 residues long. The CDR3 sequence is CSARDDRLISNQPQHF. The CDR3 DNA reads TGCAGTGCTAGAGATGACAGGCTGATTAGCAATCAGCCCCAGCATTTT.

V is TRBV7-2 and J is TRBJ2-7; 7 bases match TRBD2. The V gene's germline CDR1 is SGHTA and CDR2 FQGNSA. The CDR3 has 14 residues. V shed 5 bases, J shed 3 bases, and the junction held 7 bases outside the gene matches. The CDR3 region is CASSPRASGYEQYF. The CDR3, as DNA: TGTGCCAGCAGCCCCAGGGCTAGCGGCTACGAGCAGTACTTC.

The CDR3 region has the DNA TGTGCCAGCACAGGGACTTCCTACAATGAGCAGTTCTTC. Its protein product is CASTGTSYNEQFF. The V and J genes are TRBV12-3 or TRBV12-4 and TRBJ2-1; TRBD2 might be the D (6 bases). V lost 7 bases, J lost 1 base, and 8 bases lay in between. The CDR3 is 13 amino acids.

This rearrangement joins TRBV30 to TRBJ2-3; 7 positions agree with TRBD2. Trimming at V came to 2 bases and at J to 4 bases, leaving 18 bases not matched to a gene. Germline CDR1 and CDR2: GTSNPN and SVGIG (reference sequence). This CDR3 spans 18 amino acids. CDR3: CAWSLVGTSGVSADTQYF. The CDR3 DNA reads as TGTGCCTGGAGTCTTGTAGGGACCAGCGGGGTATCTGCAGATACGCAGTATTTT.

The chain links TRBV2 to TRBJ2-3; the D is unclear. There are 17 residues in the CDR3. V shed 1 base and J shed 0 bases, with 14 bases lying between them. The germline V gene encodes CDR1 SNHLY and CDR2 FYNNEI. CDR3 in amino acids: CASSEGARARSTDTQYF. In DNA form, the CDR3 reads TGTGCCAGCAGTGAAGGGGCTCGGGCCAGAAGCACAGATACGCAGTATTTT.

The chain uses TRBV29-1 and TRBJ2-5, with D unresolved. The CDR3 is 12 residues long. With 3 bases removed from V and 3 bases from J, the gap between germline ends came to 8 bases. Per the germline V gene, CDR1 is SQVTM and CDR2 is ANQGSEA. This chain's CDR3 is CSVDRSKETQYF. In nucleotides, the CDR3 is TGCAGCGTTGATCGCAGCAAAGAGACCCAGTACTTC.

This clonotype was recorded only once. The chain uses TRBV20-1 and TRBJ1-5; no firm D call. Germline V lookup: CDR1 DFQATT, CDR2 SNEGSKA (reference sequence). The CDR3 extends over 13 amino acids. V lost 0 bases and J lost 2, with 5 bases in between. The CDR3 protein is CSAREVGNQPQHF. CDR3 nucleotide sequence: TGCAGTGCTAGAGAGGTTGGCAATCAGCCCCAGCATTTT.

CDR3 sequence reads: CASSPNPTGAEAFF. The CDR3 DNA is TGTGCCAGCAGCCCTAACCCTACAGGGGCTGAAGCTTTCTTT. This chain joins TRBV27 and TRBJ1-1, with 7 bases identical to TRBD1. J gave up 6 bases and V 6 bases, and 10 bases lay outside the gene matches. Germline assignment: CDR1 MNHEY and CDR2 SMNVEV (reference sequence). The CDR3 spans 14 residues.

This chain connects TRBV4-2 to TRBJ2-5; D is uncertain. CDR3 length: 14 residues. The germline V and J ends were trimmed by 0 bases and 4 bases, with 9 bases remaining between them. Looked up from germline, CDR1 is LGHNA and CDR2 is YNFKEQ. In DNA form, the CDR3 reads TGTGCCAGCAGCCAAGATCCCAGCCCAGAGACCCAGTACTTC. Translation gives CASSQDPSPETQYF.

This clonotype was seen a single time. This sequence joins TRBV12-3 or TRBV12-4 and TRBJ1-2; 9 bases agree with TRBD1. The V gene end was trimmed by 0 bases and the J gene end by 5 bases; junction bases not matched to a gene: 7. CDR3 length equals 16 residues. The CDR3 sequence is CASSLAAHRGPYGYTF. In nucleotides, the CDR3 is TGTGCCAGCAGTTTAGCGGCCCACAGGGGGCCATATGGCTACACCTTC.

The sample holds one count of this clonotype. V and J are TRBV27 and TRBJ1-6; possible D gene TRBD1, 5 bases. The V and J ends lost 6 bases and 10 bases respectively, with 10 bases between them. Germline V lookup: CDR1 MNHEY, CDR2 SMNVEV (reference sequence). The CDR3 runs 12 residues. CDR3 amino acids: CASRERDSPLHF. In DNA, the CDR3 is TGTGCCAGCAGGGAGCGGGACTCACCCCTCCACTTT.

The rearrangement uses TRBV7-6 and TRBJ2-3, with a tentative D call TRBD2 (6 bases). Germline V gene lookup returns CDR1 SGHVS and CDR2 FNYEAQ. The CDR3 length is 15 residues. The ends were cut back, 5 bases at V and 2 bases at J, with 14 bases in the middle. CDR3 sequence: CASSQPGLHTDTQYF. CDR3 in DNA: TGTGCCAGCAGCCAACCGGGACTCCACACAGATACGCAGTATTTT.

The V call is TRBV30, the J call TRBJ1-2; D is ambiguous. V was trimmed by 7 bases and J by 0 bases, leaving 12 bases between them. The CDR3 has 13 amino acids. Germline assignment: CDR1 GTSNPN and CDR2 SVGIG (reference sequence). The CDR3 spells CASLAGSNYGYTF. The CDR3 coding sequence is TGTGCCTCCCTTGCGGGGTCTAACTATGGCTACACCTTC.

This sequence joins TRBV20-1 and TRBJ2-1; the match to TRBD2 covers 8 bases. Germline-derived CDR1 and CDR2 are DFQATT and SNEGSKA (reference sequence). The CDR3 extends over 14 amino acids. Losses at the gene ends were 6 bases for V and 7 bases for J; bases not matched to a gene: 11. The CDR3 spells CSASSGGVRNEQFF. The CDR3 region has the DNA TGCAGTGCATCAAGCGGGGGTGTGAGGAATGAGCAGTTCTTC.

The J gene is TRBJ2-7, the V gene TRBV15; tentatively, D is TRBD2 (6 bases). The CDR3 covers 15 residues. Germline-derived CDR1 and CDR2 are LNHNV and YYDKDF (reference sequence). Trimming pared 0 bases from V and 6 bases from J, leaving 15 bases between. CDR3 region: CATSRDMGLGFEQYV. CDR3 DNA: TGTGCCACCAGCAGAGATATGGGACTGGGGTTCGAGCAGTACGTC.

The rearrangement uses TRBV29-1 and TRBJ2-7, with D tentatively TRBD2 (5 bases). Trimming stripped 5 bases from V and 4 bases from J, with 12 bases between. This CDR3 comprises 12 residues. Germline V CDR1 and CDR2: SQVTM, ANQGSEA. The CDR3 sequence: CSVKKGGYEQYF. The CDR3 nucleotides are TGCAGCGTTAAAAAAGGAGGTTACGAGCAGTACTTC.

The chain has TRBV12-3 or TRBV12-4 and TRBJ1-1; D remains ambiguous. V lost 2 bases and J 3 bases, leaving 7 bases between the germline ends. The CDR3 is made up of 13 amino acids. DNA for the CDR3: TGTGCCAGCAGTTTATCGGCGGACACTGAAGCTTTCTTT. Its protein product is CASSLSADTEAFF.

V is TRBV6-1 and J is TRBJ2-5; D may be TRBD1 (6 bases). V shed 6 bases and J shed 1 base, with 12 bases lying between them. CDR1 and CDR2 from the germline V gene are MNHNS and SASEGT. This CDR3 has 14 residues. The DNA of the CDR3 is TGTGCCAGCAGCGCCAGGACAGTCCAAGAGACCCAGTACTTC. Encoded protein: CASSARTVQETQYF.